Shown below are 17 T cell receptor beta chains from a single sample sequenced in a study of T cells in Graves' hyperthyroidism and ophthalmopathy. Amplification of TCR beta CDR3 regions was performed using RNA transcripts as template. The HTBI primer set was used in a first-round RT-PCR of the TCR CDR3. TCRdb analysed the multiplex PCR reads with MiXCR anew, one entry per CDR3 protein. The table shows about 740,000 distinct CDR3 sequences, with 14% occurring only once. The specimen sequenced was blood. These receptors originate from a woman aged 18-29 years with Graves' hyperthyroidism.

This clonotype showed up many times. The chain couples TRBV11-2 to TRBJ2-1; D is tentatively TRBD1 or TRBD2 (6 bases each). V gave up 5 bases and J gave up 5 bases, with 16 bases separating them. The CDR3 contains 15 residues. CDR1 is SGHAT and CDR2 is FQNNGV in the germline V gene. CDR3 in DNA: TGTGCCAGCAGCCTCCGTGGCGGGGACAACAATGAGCAGTTCTTC. Protein sequence: CASSLRGGDNNEQFF. The entire variable domain, with the rest obtained from reference TRBV11-2 and TRBJ2-1, is as follows: EAGVAQSPRYKIIEKRQSVAFWCNPISGHATLYWYQQILGQGPKLLIQFQNNGVVDDSQLPKDRFSAERLKGVDSTLKIQPAKLEDSAVYLCASSLRGGDNNEQFFGPGTRLTVL.

Concerning this clonotype: Germline and junction disagree at one end, which may indicate a read error. The CDR3 is CSVVSLNTAMNIEAFF. The CDR3 nucleotides are TGCAGCGTTGTGTCGTTGAATACGGCAATGAACATTGAAGCTTTCTTT. J is TRBJ1-1 and V is TRBV29-1; D remains unclear. Per the germline V gene, CDR1 is SQVTM and CDR2 is ANQGSEA. This CDR3 contains 16 residues.

In the case of this clonotype: One junction end does not reproduce the germline sequence, and a read error may be involved. CDR3 sequence reads: CASSDSKGRETQYF. DNA for the CDR3: TGTGCCAGCAGTGACTCGAAAGGACGGGAGACCCAGTACTTC. The V gene is TRBV6-5, the J gene TRBJ2-5; D is unresolved. Per germline, CDR1 MNHEY and CDR2 SVGAGI. The CDR3 sequence is 14 residues long.

Many counts were recorded for this clonotype. The chain joins TRBV5-8 to TRBJ2-7; tentative D call: TRBD2 (6 bases). V was clipped by 4 bases and J by 3 bases, with 20 bases between them. CDR1 is SGHTS and CDR2 is YDEGEE in the germline V gene. The CDR3 covers 16 residues. As DNA, the CDR3 is TGTGCCAGCAGCCCCGCCGGCGGGACGCCGGGCTACGAGCAGTACTTC. This sequence encodes CASSPAGGTPGYEQYF.

This clonotype has at least ten counts. The rearrangement uses TRBV4-3 and TRBJ1-1; 7 bases agree with TRBD1. Trimming at V came to 1 base and at J to 3 bases, leaving 2 bases not matched to a gene. Per germline, CDR1 LGHNA and CDR2 YSLEER. This CDR3 contains 14 residues. CDR3 in amino acids: CASSQAGGDTEAFF. The DNA for the CDR3 is TGCGCCAGCAGCCAAGCAGGGGGGGACACTGAAGCTTTCTTT.

This clonotype was detected a few times. The gene calls are TRBV27 and TRBJ2-7; D gene ambiguous. The germline gives CDR1 MNHEY, CDR2 SMNVEV (reference sequence). V dropped 4 bases and J dropped 3 bases, with 10 bases sitting between them. The CDR3 totals 13 residues. CDR3 residues: CASSSRGIYEQYF. The DNA for the CDR3 is TGTGCCAGCAGTTCCAGAGGCATCTACGAGCAGTACTTC.

This clonotype has ten or more counts. The chain has TRBV10-2 and TRBJ2-3; 7 bases line up with TRBD2. The germline V gene has CDR1 WSHSY and CDR2 SAAADI. The CDR3 has 16 amino acids. Germline trimming cut 2 bases from V and 1 base from J; bases unmatched to any gene: 6. In nucleotides, the CDR3 is TGCGCCAGCAGTGAGATCGCGGGAGTTGGCACAGATACGCAGTATTTT. Encoded protein: CASSEIAGVGTDTQYF.

A remark on this clonotype: A much bigger clone sits one base away, suggesting this may be a read error. The chain uses TRBV3-1 and TRBJ2-3; D is ambiguous. The germline gives CDR1 LGHDT, CDR2 YNNKEL (reference sequence). The CDR3 length is 15 residues. The CDR3 nucleotides read TGTGCCAGCAGCCCATGGGCCCGATTCACAGATACGCAGTGTTTT. As protein: CASSPWARFTDTQCF.

The sample holds many counts of this clonotype. The gene calls are TRBV2 and TRBJ2-1; the match to TRBD2 covers 9 bases. CDR3 length equals 14 residues. The ends lost 8 bases at V and 1 base at J; junction bases unmatched: 3. From germline, CDR1 is SNHLY and CDR2 FYNNEI. CDR3 amino acids: CASRLAGSYNEQFF. The CDR3 coding sequence is TGTGCCAGCCGTCTAGCGGGATCCTACAATGAGCAGTTCTTC.

The rearrangement links TRBV7-9 to TRBJ1-4; possibly TRBD1 for D (6 bases). The CDR3 covers 16 residues. The germline V and J ends were trimmed by 4 bases and 4 bases, with 16 bases remaining between them. Germline CDR1 reads SEHNR; CDR2 reads FQNEAQ (reference sequence). This chain's CDR3 is CASSSHRDGGNEKLFF. In DNA, the CDR3 is TGTGCCAGCAGCTCTCACAGGGATGGGGGTAATGAAAAACTGTTTTTT.

The CDR3 reads CASSFSAGANVLTF. The CDR3 nucleotides read TGTGCCAGCAGTTTCTCGGCCGGGGCCAACGTCCTGACTTTC. The chain has TRBV27 and TRBJ2-6; D is undetermined. V gave up 3 bases and J gave up 4 bases, with 7 bases separating them. Germline V lookup: CDR1 MNHEY, CDR2 SMNVEV (reference sequence). This CDR3 region has 14 residues.

This clonotype was observed a handful of times. Sequence at one end of the junction differs from germline and may be a read error. The chain combines TRBV9 with TRBJ2-3, with D hard to call. Germline V CDR1 and CDR2: SGDLS, YYNGEE. This CDR3 is built from 14 residues. For the CDR3, the DNA is TGTGCCAGCAGTGGCGGATCGTCAACAGATACGCAGTGTTTT. It translates to CASSGGSSTDTQCF.

The chain uses TRBV6-1 and TRBJ2-2; D is possibly TRBD2 (6 bases). The germline V gene encodes CDR1 MNHNS and CDR2 SASEGT. The length of the CDR3 is 14 residues. V was pared by 5 bases and J by 3 bases, with 10 bases between. CDR3 loop: CASSLRDYTGELFF. CDR3 coding DNA: TGTGCCAGCAGTTTAAGGGACTACACCGGGGAGCTGTTTTTT.

This clonotype was seen ten or more times. The chain uses TRBV3-1 and TRBJ2-1, with D unresolved. The CDR3 sequence is 15 residues long. Trimming removed 1 base at V and 2 bases at J, with 9 bases between. Germline V gene data show CDR1 as LGHDT and CDR2 as YNNKEL (reference sequence). CDR3 in amino acids: CASSQVRQTYNEQFF. The CDR3 coding sequence is TGTGCCAGCAGCCAAGTGCGACAAACCTACAATGAGCAGTTCTTC.

A note on this clonotype: A much larger clonotype is one base distant, so this may be a read error. The genes are TRBV27 and TRBJ1-2; possible D gene TRBD1, 5 bases. Germline lookup yields CDR1 MNHEY and CDR2 SMNVEV (reference sequence). The CDR3 has 15 residues. With 6 bases removed from V and 3 bases from J, the gap between germline ends came to 17 bases. CDR3 nucleotides: TGTGCCAGCAGCTACCGGGACGGCTCTGACTATGGCTACACCTTC. Translated: CASSYRDGSDYGYTF.

This clonotype was detected ten times or more. This chain joins TRBV6-1 and TRBJ2-7; 8 nucleotides agree with TRBD1. The CDR3 loop spans 15 amino acids. Per the germline V gene, CDR1 is MNHNS and CDR2 is SASEGT. Germline trimming cut 2 bases from V and 5 bases from J; bases unmatched to any gene: 8. CDR3 DNA: TGTGCCAGCAGTGAACTCGGACAGGGAAGGGACGAGCAGTACTTC. Encoded protein: CASSELGQGRDEQYF.

The chain uses TRBV18 and TRBJ2-3, with 7 nucleotides matching TRBD1. V shed 6 bases and J 0 bases; nucleotides not matched to a gene: 12. Germline lookup yields CDR1 KGHSH and CDR2 LQKENI. The CDR3 sequence is 17 residues long. Here the CDR3 reads CASSQLRGGRSTDTQYF. Written as DNA, the CDR3 is TGTGCCAGCTCCCAACTTCGAGGGGGCAGGAGCACAGATACGCAGTATTTT.